One and the same sample provided the 16 T cell receptor beta chains below, sequenced in a study of T cells in localized non-small cell lung cancer. Generated by immunoSEQ multiplex PCR, the TCRdb table keeps only in-frame clones and is missing some. Of under 35,000 clones in the sample, roughly 90% are singletons; the top ten hold roughly 4.1%. The material was peripheral blood mononuclear cells, obtained before any cancer treatment. The receptor set was obtained from a woman between 35 and 75 years old with stage III lung adenocarcinoma.

CDR3 coding DNA: TGCGCCAGCAGCCTTCTAGACAGCGACACAGATACGCAGTATTTT. Translation gives CASSLLDSDTDTQYF. This sequence joins TRBV4-3 and TRBJ2-3; D is perhaps TRBD1 (5 bases). Trimming took 4 bases from V and 2 from J, leaving 13 bases between them. CDR3 length: 15 amino acids. From germline, CDR1 is LGHNA and CDR2 YSLEER.

The rearrangement uses TRBV27 and TRBJ2-7; no clear D. The CDR3 spans 15 residues. CDR1 is MNHEY and CDR2 is SMNVEV in the germline V gene (reference sequence). V was trimmed by 0 bases and J by 2 bases, leaving 11 bases between them. The CDR3 DNA reads TGTGCCAGCAGTTTATCTTTAACTTTTACCTACGAGCAGTACTTC. Its translation: CASSLSLTFTYEQYF.

The chain carries TRBV4-1 and TRBJ2-7; 9 positions agree with TRBD2. The J segment lost 6 bases and the V segment lost 0 bases, leaving 3 bases of the junction unmatched. The CDR3 is 14 amino acids. CDR1 MGHRA and CDR2 YSYEKL come from the germline V gene. In DNA form, the CDR3 reads TGCGCCAGCAGCCAAGAGCGGGGGGGTTTCGAGCAGTACTTC. Its translation is CASSQERGGFEQYF.

The gene calls are TRBV7-9 and TRBJ1-2; no reliable D call. This CDR3 has 18 residues. Germline assignment: CDR1 SEHNR and CDR2 FQNEAQ (reference sequence). V was clipped by 1 base and J by 0 bases, with 18 bases between them. The CDR3 here is CASSLDILARISNYGYTF. For the CDR3, the DNA is TGTGCCAGCAGCTTAGACATCTTAGCCAGAATCTCTAACTATGGCTACACCTTC.

The chain carries TRBV28 and TRBJ2-1; 12 bases agree with TRBD2. V lost 0 bases, J lost 7 bases, and 1 base stayed unmatched. The CDR3 is 15 amino acids. CDR1 MDHEN and CDR2 SYDVKM come from the germline V gene. The CDR3 reads CASSLWTSGRNEQFF. The DNA for the CDR3 is TGTGCCAGCAGTTTATGGACTAGCGGGAGAAATGAGCAGTTCTTC. The entire variable domain, with the rest obtained from reference TRBV28 and TRBJ2-1, is as follows: DVKVTQSSRYLVKRTGEKVFLECVQDMDHENMFWYRQDPGLGLRLIYFSYDVKMKEKGDIPEGYSVSREKKERFSLILESASTNQTSMYLCASSLWTSGRNEQFFGPGTRLTVL.

This chain connects TRBV5-1 to TRBJ1-4; 8 nucleotides align to TRBD1. Trimming took 3 bases from V and 6 from J; bases not matched to a gene: 4. From germline, CDR1 is SGHRS and CDR2 YFSETQ. The CDR3 is 14 amino acids. The CDR3 bases are TGCGCCAGCAGCTCCGGACAGGGAGATGAAAAACTGTTTTTT. Its translation: CASSSGQGDEKLFF.

This clone was counted once. This sequence joins TRBV4-1 and TRBJ1-1; no clear D gene. Trimming stripped 0 bases from V and 1 base from J, with 12 bases between. The CDR3 has 16 residues. CDR1 MGHRA and CDR2 YSYEKL come from the germline V gene. CDR3 in DNA: TGCGCCAGCAGCCAAGATCGCCCGGCAACGAACACTGAAGCTTTCTTT. Translating gives CASSQDRPATNTEAFF.

The chain uses TRBV15 and TRBJ1-2; D remains unclear. CDR1 and CDR2 (germline): LNHNV, YYDKDF (reference sequence). The CDR3 extends over 14 amino acids. The V and J ends lost 3 bases and 0 bases respectively, with 8 bases between them. The CDR3: CATSRGIANYGYTF. In DNA, the CDR3 is TGTGCCACCAGCAGGGGGATAGCTAACTATGGCTACACCTTC.

The chain is built from TRBV5-1 and TRBJ2-3; 7 bases match TRBD1. The V and J ends lost 3 bases and 4 bases, in that order; junction bases with no gene match: 5. Germline values: CDR1 SGHRS, CDR2 YFSETQ. This CDR3 is built from 14 residues. CDR3 loop: CASSSGTVSDTQYF. For the CDR3, the DNA is TGCGCCAGCAGCTCGGGGACAGTGTCAGATACGCAGTATTTT.

This clone was detected only a few times. The V call is TRBV4-2, the J call TRBJ2-3, with 10 positions matching TRBD2. The CDR3 runs to 18 residues. Germline CDR1 reads LGHNA; CDR2 reads YNFKEQ. V lost 2 bases and J lost 2; bases outside the gene matches: 10. The CDR3 DNA follows: TGTGCCAGCAGCCAATCCCCGGGACTAGCGTACCTCACAGATACGCAGTATTTT. Its translation: CASSQSPGLAYLTDTQYF.

J is TRBJ2-1 and V is TRBV7-6; D not resolved. V was pared by 0 bases and J by 7 bases, with 10 bases between. The CDR3 is 14 residues long. Germline V CDR1 and CDR2: SGHVS, FNYEAQ. The CDR3 bases are TGTGCCAGCAGCTTAGCGGGTGAGATAAATGAGCAGTTCTTC. Translation gives CASSLAGEINEQFF.

This clone is a singleton in its sample. This chain uses TRBV19 with TRBJ1-1; D gene uncertain. CDR1 and CDR2 from the germline V gene are LNHDA and SQIVND (reference sequence). This CDR3 region has 14 residues. The V end lost 0 bases, the J end lost 0 bases, and 5 bases lay between the germline ends. CDR3 residues: CASSIDTMNTEAFF. In DNA form, the CDR3 reads TGTGCCAGTAGTATAGATACTATGAACACTGAAGCTTTCTTT. Looking up the rest from reference TRBV19 and TRBJ1-1 gives the full variable domain: DGGITQSPKYLFRKEGQNVTLSCEQNLNHDAMYWYRQDPGQGLRLIYYSQIVNDFQKGDIAEGYSVSREKKESFPLTVTSAQKNPTAFYLCASSIDTMNTEAFFGQGTRLTVV.

The J gene is TRBJ2-7, the V gene TRBV19; TRBD1 is a possible D gene (6 bases). V was pared by 2 bases and J by 4 bases, with 12 bases between. The CDR3 consists of 14 residues. Germline V CDR1 and CDR2: LNHDA, SQIVND (reference sequence). The CDR3 coding sequence is TGTGCCAGTAGTATAAGAACAGGGAATTACGAGCAGTACTTC. Translation: CASSIRTGNYEQYF.

CDR3 loop: CASSINSGQPQHF. As DNA, the CDR3 is TGTGCCAGTAGTATAAACAGCGGCCAGCCCCAGCATTTT. The rearrangement joins TRBV19 to TRBJ1-5; no firm D call. The ends were cut back, 2 bases at V and 7 bases at J, with 9 bases in the middle. Germline V gene sequence: CDR1 LNHDA, CDR2 SQIVND (reference sequence). CDR3 length: 13 amino acids.

The chain employs TRBV2 and TRBJ1-5; D is ambiguous. This CDR3 has 13 residues. With 3 bases removed from V and 4 bases from J, the gap between germline ends came to 7 bases. Germline assignment: CDR1 SNHLY and CDR2 FYNNEI. The CDR3 nucleotides read TGTGCCAGCAGTGAGAATGGAAATCAGCCCCAGCATTTT. This codes for CASSENGNQPQHF.

V is TRBV5-4 and J is TRBJ2-1, with D maybe TRBD2 (5 bases). CDR3 length: 15 amino acids. Deletions cut 1 base from V and 5 bases from J, with 13 bases between. Germline-derived CDR1 and CDR2 are SGHNT and YYREEE (reference sequence). CDR3 protein: CASSLMVGGNNEQFF. Here the CDR3 DNA reads TGTGCCAGCAGCTTGATGGTAGGAGGAAACAATGAGCAGTTCTTC.